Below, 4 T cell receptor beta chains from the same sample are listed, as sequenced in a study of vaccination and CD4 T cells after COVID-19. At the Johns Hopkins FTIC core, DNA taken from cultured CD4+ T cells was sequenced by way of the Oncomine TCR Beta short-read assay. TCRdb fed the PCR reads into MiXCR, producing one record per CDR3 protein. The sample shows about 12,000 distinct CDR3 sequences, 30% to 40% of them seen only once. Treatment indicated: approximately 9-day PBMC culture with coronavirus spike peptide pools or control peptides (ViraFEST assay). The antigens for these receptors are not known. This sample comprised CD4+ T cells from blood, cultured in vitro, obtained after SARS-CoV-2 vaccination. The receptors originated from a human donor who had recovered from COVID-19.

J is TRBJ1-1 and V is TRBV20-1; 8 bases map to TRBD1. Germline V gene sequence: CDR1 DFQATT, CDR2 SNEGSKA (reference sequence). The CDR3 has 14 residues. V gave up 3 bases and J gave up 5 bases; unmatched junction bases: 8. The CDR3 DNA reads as TGCAGTGCTAGTGGTACAGGGGGGACTACTGAAGCTTTCTTT. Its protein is CSASGTGGTTEAFF.

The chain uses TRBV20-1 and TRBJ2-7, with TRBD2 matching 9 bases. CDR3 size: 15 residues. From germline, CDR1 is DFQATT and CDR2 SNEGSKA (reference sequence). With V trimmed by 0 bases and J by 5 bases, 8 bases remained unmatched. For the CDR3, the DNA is TGCAGTGCTAGAGATAGGGGTAGCGGGAGCCACGAGCAGTACTTC. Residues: CSARDRGSGSHEQYF.

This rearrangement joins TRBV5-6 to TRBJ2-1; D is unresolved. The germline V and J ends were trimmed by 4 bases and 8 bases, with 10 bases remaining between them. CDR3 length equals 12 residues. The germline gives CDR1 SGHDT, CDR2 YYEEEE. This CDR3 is CASSNYTHEQFF. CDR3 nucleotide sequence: TGTGCCAGCAGCAATTACACACATGAGCAGTTCTTC.

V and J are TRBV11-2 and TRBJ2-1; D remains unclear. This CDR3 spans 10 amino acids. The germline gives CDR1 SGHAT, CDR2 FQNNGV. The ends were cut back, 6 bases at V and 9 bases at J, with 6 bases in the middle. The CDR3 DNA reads TGTGCCAGCAGTTTAATTGAGCAGTTCTTC. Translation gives CASSLIEQFF.